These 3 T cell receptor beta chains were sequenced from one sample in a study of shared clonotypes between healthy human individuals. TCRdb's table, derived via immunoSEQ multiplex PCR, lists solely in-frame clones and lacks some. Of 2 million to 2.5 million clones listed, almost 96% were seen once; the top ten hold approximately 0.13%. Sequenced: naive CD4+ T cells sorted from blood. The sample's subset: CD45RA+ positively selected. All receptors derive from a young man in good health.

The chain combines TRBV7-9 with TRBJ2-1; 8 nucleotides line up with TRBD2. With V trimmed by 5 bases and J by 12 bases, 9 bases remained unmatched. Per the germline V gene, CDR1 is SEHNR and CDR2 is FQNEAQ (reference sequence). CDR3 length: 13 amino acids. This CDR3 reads CASSALPAGGQFF. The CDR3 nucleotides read TGTGCCAGCAGCGCCCTTCCGGCGGGGGGGCAGTTCTTC.

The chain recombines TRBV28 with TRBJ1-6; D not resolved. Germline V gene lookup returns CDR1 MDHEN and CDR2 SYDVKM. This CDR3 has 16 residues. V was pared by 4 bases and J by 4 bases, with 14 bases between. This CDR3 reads CASSSPGRLYNSPLHF. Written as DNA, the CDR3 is TGTGCCAGCAGTTCCCCGGGGAGGCTTTATAATTCACCCCTCCACTTT.

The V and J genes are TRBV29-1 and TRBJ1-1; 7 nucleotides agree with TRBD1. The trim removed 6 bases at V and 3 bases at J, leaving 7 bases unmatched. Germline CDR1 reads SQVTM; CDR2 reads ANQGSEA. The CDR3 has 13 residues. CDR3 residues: CSVGGQRDTEAFF. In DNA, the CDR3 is TGCAGCGTGGGGGGACAGCGGGACACTGAAGCTTTCTTT.